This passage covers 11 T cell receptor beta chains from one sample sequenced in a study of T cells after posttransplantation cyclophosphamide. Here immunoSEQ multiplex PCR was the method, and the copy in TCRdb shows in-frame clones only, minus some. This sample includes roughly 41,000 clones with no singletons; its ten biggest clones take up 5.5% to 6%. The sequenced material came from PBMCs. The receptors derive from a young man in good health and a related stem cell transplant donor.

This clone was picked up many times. The DNA for the CDR3 is TGTGCCAGCAGCTTCCAGGGGGCGCTAAACACCGGGGAGCTGTTTTTT. Translated: CASSFQGALNTGELFF. The rearrangement joins TRBV7-3 to TRBJ2-2; TRBD1 matches at 8 bases. The germline CDR1 and CDR2 sequences are SGHTA and FQGTGA. There are 16 residues in the CDR3. Losses at the gene ends were 3 bases for V and 2 bases for J; bases not matched to a gene: 5.

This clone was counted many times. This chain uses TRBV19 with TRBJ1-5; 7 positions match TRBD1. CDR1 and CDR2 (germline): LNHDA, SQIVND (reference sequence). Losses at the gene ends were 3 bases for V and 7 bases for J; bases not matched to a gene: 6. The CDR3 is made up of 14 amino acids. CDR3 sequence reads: CASSISGGGQPQHF. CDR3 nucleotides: TGTGCCAGTAGTATCAGCGGAGGGGGCCAGCCCCAGCATTTT.

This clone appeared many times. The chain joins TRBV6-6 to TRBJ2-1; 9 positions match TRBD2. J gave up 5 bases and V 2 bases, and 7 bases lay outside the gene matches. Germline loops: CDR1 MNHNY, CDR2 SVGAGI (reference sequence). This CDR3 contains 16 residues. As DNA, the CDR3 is TGTGCCAGCAGTTACCCTGCGGGGGGGCCCAACAATGAGCAGTTCTTC. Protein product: CASSYPAGGPNNEQFF.

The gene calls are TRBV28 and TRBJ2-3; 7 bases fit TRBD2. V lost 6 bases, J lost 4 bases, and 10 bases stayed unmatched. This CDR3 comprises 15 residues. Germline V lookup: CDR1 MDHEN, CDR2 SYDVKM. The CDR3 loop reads CASRMDSGYPDTQYF. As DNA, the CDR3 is TGTGCCAGCAGGATGGATAGCGGGTACCCAGATACGCAGTATTTT.

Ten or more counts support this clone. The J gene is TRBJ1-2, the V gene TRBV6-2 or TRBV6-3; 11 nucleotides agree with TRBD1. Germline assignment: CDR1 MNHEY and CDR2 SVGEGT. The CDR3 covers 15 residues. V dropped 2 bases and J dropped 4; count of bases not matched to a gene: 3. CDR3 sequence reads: CASSYADRGPYGYTF. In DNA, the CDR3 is TGTGCCAGCAGTTACGCGGACAGGGGGCCCTATGGCTACACCTTC.

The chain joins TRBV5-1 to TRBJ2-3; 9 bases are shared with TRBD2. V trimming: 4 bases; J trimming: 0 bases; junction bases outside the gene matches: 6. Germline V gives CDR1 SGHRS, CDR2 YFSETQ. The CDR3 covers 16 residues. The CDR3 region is CASSPLAGTSTDTQYF. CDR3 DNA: TGCGCCAGCAGCCCTCTAGCGGGGACTAGCACAGATACGCAGTATTTT.

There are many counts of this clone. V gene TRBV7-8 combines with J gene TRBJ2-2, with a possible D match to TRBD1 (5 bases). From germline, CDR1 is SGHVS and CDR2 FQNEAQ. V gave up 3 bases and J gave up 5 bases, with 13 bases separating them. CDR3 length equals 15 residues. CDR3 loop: CASSLNLQGTGELFF. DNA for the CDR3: TGTGCCAGCAGCTTGAACCTCCAGGGTACCGGGGAGCTGTTTTTT.

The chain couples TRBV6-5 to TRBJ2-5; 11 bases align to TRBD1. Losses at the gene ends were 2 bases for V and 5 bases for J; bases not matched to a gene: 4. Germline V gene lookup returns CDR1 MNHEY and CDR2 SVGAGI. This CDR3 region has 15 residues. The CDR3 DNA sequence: TGTGCCAGCAGTTACGGGGGACAGGGGGGGGAGACCCAGTACTTC. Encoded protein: CASSYGGQGGETQYF.

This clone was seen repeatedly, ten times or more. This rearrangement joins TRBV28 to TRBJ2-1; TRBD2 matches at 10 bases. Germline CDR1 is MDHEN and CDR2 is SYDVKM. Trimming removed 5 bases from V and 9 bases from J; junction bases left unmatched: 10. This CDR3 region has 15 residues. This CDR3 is CASSKSSGGSVEQFF. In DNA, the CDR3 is TGTGCCAGCAGTAAGTCTAGCGGGGGTTCCGTTGAGCAGTTCTTC.

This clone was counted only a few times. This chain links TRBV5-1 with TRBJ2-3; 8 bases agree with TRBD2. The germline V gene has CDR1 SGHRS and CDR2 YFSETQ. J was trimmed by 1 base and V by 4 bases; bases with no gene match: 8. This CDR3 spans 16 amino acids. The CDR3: CASSRQGGGRTDTQYF. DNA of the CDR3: TGCGCCAGCAGCCGCCAGGGCGGGGGGCGCACAGATACGCAGTATTTT.

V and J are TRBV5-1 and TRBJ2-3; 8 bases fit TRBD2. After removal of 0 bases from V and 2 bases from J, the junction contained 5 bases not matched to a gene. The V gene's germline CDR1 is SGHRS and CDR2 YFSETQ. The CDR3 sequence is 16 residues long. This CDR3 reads CASSLVAGGVTDTQYF. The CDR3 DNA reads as TGCGCCAGCAGCTTGGTCGCGGGGGGCGTCACAGATACGCAGTATTTT.